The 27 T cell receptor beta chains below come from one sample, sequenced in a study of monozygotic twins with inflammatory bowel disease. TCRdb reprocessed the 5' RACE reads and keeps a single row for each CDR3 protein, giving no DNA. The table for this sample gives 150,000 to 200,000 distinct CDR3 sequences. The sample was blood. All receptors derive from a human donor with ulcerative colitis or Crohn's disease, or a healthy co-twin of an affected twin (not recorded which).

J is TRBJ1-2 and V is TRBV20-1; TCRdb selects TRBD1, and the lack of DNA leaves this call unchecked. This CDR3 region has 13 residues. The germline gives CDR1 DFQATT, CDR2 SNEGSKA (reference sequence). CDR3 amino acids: CSAQGTGSYGYTF.

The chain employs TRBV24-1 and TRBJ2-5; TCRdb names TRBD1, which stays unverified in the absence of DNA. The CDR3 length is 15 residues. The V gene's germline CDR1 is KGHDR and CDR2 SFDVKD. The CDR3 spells CATSEPGQGKETQYF.

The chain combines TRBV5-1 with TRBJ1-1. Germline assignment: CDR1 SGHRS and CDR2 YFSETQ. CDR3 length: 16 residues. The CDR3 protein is CASSPYKGSENTEAFF.

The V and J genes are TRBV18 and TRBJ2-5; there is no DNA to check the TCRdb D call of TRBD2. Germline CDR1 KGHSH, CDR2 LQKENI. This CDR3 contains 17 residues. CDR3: CASSPPLLAGVQETQYF.

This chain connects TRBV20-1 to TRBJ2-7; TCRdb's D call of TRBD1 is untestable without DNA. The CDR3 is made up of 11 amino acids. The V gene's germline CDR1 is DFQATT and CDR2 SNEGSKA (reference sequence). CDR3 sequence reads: CSARTVHEQYF.

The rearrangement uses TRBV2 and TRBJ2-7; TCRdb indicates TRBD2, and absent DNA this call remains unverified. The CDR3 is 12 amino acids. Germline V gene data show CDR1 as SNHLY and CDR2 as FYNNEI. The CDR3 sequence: CASSTALYEQYF.

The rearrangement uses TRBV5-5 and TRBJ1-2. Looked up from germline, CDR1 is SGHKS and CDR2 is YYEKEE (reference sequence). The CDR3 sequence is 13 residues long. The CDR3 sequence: CAGISGGENGYTF.

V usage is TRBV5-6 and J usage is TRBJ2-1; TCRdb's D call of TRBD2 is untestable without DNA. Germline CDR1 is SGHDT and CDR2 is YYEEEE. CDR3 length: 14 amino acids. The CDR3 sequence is CASKPSGRANEQFF.

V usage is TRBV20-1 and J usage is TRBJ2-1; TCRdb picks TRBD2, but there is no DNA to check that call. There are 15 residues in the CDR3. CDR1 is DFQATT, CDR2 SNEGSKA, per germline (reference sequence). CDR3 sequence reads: CSALLAGARYNEQFF.

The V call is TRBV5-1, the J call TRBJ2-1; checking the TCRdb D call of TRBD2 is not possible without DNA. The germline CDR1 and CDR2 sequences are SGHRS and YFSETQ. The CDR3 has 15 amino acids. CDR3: CASSLDSGGRNEQFF.

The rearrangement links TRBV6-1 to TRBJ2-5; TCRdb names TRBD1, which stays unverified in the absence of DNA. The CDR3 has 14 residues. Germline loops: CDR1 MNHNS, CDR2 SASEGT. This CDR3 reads CASSDLQGRETQYF.

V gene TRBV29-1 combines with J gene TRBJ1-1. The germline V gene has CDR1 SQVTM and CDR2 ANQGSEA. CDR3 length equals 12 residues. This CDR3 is CSVTGMNTEAFF.

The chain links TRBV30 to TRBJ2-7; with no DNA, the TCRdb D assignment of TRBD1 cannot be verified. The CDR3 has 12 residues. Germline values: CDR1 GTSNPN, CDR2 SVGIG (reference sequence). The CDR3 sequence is CAWSQNRGEQYF.

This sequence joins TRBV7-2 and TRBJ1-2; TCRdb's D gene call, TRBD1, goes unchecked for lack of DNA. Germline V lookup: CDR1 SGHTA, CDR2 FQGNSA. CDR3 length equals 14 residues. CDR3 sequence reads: CASSLGAGSGGYTF.

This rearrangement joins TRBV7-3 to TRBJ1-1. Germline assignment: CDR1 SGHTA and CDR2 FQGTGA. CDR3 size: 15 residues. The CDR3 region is CASSLSPAMNTEAFF.

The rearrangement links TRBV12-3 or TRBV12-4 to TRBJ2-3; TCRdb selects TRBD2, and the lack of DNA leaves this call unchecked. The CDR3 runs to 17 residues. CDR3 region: CASSLRLAGVTTDTQYF.

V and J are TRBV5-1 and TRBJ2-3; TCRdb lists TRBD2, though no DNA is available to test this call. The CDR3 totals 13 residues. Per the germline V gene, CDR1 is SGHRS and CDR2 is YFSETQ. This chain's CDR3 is CASRQSGVDTQYF.

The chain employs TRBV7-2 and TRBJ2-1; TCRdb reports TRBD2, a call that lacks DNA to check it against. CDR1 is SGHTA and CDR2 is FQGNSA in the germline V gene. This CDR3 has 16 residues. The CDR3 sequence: CASSLASAGYYNEQFF.

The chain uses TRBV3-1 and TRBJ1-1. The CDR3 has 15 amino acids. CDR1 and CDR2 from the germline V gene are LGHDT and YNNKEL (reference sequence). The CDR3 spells CASSQGGPGLGEAFF.

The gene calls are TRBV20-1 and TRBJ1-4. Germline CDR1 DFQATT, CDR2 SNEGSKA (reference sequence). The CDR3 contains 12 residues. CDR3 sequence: CSASDTNEKLFF.

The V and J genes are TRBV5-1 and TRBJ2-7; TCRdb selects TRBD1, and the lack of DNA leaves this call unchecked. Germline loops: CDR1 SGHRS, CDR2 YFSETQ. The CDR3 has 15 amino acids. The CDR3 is CASSADRGFSYEQYF.

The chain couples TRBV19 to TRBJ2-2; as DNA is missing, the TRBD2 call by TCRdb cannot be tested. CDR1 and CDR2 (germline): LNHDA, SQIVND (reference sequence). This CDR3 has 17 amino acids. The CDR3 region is CASSTPTSTANTGELFF.

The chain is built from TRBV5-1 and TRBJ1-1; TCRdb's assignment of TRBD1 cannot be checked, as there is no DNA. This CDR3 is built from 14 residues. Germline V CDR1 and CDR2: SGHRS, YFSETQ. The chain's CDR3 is CASSQGQGIVRAFF.

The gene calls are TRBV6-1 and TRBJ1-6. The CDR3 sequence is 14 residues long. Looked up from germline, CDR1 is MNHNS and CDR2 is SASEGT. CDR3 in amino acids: CASRRTGSNSPLHF.

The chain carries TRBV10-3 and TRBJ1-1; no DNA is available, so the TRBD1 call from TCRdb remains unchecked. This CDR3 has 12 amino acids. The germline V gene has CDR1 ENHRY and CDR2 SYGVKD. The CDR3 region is CAIGARVTEAFF.

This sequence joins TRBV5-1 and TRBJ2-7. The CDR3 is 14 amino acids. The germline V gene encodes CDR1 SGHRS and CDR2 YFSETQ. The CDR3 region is CASSLVGSSYEQYF.

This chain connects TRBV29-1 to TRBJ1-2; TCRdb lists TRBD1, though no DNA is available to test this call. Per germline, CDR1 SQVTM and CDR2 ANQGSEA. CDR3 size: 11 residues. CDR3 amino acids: CSGRQGGGYTF. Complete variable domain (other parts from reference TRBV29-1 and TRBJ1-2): SAVISQKPSRDICQRGTSLTIQCQVDSQVTMMFWYRQQPGQSLTLIATANQGSEATYESGFVIDKFPISRPNLTFSTLTVSNMSPEDSSIYLCSGRQGGGYTFGSGTRLTVV.